This T cell receptor (beta chain) was profiled in a study of T cell repertoires in cytomegalovirus infection. On the study more broadly: HLA-C-restricted CMV epitopes, recently identified, and well-studied HLA-B-restricted ones were used by the study. Public TCR beta signatures provided an indication of both CMV infection and a matching HLA type. Findings and caveats of the study: CMV-specific TCR beta clonotypes restricted by HLA-C were the ones dominating the ex vivo response. Cumulative public TCR beta family frequency identified carriers of CMV plus the relevant HLA.

To note about this clonotype: Its antigen is not identified.

The germline gives CDR1 MNHEY, CDR2 SMNVEV (reference sequence). This CDR3 has 14 residues. The trim removed 5 bases at V and 4 bases at J, leaving 6 bases unmatched. TCRdb ran MiXCR on the reads and lists one entry per CDR3 protein. The sample contains 750,000 to 950,000 distinct CDR3 sequences, approximately 32% of which appear only once. The chain couples TRBV27 to TRBJ2-3; TRBD2 aligns across 7 bases. The receptor was derived from a human donor in good health (CMV status not recorded). Some clones in this sample may be carry-over from other donors' samples. The source was cultured CD8+ T cells from PBMCs, collected from culture after CMV antigen stimulation. Here the CDR3 reads CASSEGGTADTQYF. The CDR3 nucleotides are TGTGCCAGCAGTGAGGGAGGGACGGCAGATACGCAGTATTTT.